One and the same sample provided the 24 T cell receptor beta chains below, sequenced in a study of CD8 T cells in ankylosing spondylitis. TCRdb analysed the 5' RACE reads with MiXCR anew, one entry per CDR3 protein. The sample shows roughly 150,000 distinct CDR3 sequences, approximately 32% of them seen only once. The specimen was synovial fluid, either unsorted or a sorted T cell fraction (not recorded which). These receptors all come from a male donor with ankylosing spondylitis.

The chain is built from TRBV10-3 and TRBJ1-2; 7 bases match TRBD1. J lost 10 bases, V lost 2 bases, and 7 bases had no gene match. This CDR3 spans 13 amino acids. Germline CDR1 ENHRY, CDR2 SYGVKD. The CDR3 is CAISEGQAADYTF. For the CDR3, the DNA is TGTGCCATCAGTGAGGGACAGGCTGCGGACTACACCTTC.

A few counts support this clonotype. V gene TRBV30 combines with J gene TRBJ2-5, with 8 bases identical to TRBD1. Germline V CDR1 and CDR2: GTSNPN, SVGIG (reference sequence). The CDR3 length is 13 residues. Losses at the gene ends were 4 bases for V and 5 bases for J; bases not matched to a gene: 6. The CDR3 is CAWTGGYRETQYF. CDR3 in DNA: TGTGCCTGGACAGGGGGCTATCGGGAGACCCAGTACTTC.

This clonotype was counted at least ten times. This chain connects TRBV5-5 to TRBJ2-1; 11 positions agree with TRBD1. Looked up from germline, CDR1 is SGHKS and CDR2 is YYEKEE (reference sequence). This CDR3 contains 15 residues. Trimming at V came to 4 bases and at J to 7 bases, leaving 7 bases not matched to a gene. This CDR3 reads CASSPPGQGGNEQFF. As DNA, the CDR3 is TGTGCCAGCAGCCCACCGGGACAGGGGGGAAATGAGCAGTTCTTC.

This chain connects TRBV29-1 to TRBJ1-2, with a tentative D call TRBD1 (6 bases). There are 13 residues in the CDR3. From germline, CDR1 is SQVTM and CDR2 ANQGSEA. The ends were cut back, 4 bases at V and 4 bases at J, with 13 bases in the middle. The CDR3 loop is CSVVSGETYGYTF. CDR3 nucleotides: TGCAGCGTTGTATCAGGGGAGACCTATGGCTACACCTTC.

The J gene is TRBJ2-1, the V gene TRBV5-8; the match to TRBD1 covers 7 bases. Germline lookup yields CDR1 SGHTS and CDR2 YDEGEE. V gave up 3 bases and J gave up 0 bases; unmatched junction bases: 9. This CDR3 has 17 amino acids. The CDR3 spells CASSSGQIPSSYNEQFF. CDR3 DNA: TGTGCCAGCAGCTCGGGACAGATCCCGAGCTCCTACAATGAGCAGTTCTTC.

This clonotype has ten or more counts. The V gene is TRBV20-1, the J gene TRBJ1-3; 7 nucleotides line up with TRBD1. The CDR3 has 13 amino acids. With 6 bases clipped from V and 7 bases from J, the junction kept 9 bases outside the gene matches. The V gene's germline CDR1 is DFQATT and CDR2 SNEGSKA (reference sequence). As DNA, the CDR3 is TGCAGTGCCAAATACGACAGGGCGAACACCATATATTTT. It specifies CSAKYDRANTIYF.

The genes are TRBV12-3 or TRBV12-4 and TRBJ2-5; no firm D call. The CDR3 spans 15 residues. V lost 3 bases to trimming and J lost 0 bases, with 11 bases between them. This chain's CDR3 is CASSFGSQYQETQYF. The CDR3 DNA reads TGTGCCAGCAGTTTCGGCAGCCAGTACCAAGAGACCCAGTACTTC.

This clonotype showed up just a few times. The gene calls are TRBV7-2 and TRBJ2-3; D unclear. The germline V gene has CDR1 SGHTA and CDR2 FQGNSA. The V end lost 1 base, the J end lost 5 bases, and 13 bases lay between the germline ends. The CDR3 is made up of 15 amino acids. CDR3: CASSLGASNVDTQYF. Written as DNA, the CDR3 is TGTGCCAGCAGCTTAGGGGCTAGTAATGTAGATACGCAGTATTTT.

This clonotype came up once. As DNA, the CDR3 is TGCGCCAGCAGCTTGTTTAGCGGGAGACTCAACGAGCAGTACTTC. As protein: CASSLFSGRLNEQYF. The J gene is TRBJ2-7, the V gene TRBV5-1, with 9 bases aligning to TRBD2. This CDR3 has 15 amino acids. V lost 1 base to trimming and J lost 5 bases; unmatched junction nucleotides: 7. CDR1 is SGHRS, CDR2 YFSETQ, per germline.

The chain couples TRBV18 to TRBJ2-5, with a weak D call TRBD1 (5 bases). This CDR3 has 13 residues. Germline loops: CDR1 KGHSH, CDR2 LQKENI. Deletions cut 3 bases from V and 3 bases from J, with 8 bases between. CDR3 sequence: CASSPNRKETQYF. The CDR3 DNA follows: TGTGCCAGCTCACCTAACAGGAAAGAGACCCAGTACTTC.

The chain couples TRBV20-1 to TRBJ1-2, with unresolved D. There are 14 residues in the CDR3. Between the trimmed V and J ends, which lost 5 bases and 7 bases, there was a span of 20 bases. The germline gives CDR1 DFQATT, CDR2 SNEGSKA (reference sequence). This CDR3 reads CSAAAPKPRSGYTF. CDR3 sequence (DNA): TGCAGTGCTGCTGCCCCCAAGCCCCGAAGTGGCTACACCTTC.

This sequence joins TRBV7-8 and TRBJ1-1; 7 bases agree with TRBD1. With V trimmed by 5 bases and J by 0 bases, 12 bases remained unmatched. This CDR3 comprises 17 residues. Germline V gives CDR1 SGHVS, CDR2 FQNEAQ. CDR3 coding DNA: TGTGCCAGCAGCCCAGTATGGGGGCAGGGGGTGAACACTGAAGCTTTCTTT. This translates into CASSPVWGQGVNTEAFF.

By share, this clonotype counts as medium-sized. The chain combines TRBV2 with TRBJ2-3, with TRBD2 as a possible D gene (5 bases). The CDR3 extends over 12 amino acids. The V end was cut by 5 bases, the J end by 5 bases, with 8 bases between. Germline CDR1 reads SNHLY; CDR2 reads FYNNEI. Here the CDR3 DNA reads TGTGCCAGCAGTATGCGGGTAGATACGCAGTATTTT. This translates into CASSMRVDTQYF.

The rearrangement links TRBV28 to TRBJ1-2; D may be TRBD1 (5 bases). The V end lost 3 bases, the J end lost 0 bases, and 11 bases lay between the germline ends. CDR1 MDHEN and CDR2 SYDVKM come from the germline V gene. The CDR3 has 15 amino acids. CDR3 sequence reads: CASSLGLFANYGYTF. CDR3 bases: TGTGCCAGCAGTTTGGGACTTTTCGCTAACTATGGCTACACCTTC.

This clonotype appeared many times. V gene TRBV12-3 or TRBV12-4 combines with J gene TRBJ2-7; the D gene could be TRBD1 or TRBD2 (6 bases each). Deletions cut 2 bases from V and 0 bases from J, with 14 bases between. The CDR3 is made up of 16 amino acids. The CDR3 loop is CASSLLAGGASYEQYF. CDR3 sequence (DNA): TGTGCCAGCAGTTTATTGGCCGGGGGCGCCTCCTACGAGCAGTACTTC.

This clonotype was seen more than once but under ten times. CDR3 amino acids: CASRRQDGYEQYF. The DNA of the CDR3 is TGTGCCAGCAGGCGCCAAGACGGATACGAGCAGTACTTC. The V gene is TRBV12-3 or TRBV12-4, the J gene TRBJ2-7; unclear D gene. V was clipped by 6 bases and J by 4 bases, with 13 bases between them. The CDR3 is 13 residues long.

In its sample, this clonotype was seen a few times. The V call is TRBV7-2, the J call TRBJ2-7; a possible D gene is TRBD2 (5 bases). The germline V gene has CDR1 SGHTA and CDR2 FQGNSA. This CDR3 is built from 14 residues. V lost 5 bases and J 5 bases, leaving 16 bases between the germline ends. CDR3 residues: CASSRGLSGDEQYF. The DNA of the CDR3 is TGTGCCAGCAGCCGCGGACTGAGTGGGGACGAGCAGTACTTC.

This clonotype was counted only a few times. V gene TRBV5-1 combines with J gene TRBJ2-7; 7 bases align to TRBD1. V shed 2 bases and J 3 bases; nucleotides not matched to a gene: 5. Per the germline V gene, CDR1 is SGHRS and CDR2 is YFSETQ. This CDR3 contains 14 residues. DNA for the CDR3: TGCGCCAGCAGCTTCCAGGGGGTGAGCTACGAGCAGTACTTC. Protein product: CASSFQGVSYEQYF.

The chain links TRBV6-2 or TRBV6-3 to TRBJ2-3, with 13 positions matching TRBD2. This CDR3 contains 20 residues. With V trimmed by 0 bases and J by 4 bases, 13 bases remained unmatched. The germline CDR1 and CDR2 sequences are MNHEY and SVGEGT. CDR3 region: CASSYSMGRRTSGRPDTQYF. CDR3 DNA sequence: TGTGCCAGCAGTTACTCGATGGGCCGTCGGACTAGCGGGAGACCAGATACGCAGTATTTT.

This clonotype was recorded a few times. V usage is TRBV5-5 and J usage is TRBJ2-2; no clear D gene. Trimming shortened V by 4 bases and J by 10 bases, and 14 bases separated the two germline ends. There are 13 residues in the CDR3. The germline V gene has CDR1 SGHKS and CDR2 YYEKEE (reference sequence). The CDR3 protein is CASSGPYLTELFF. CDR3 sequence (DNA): TGTGCCAGCAGCGGACCATATCTGACGGAGCTGTTTTTT.

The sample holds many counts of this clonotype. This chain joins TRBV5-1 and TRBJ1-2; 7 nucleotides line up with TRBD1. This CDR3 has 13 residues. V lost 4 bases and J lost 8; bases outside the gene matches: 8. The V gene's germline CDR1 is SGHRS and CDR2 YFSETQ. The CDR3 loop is CASSPDRVEGYTF. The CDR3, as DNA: TGCGCCAGCAGCCCCGACAGGGTAGAAGGCTACACCTTC.

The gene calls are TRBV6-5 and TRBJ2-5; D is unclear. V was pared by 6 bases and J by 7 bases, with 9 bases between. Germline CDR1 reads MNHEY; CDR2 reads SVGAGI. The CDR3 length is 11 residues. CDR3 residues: CASRKSGTQYF. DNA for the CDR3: TGTGCCAGCAGGAAGAGTGGGACCCAGTACTTC.

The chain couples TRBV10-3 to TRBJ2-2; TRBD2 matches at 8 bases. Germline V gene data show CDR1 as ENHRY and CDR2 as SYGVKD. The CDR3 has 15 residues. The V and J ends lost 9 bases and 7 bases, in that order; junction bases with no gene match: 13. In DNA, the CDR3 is TGTGCCATTAAAGGGGAGCGGGAGTCTAGCGGGGAGCTGTTTTTT. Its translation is CAIKGERESSGELFF.

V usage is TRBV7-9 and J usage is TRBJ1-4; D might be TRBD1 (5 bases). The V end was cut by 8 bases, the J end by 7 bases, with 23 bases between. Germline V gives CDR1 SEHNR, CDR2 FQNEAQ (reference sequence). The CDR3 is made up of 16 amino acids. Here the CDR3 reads CASGPFDGVGLEKLFF. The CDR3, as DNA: TGTGCCAGCGGACCTTTCGACGGGGTGGGACTTGAAAAACTGTTTTTT.